This passage covers 7 T cell receptor beta chains from one sample sequenced in a study of T-cell reconstitution after alpha-beta-depleted transplantation in children. Preparation of the TCRbeta library used unique molecular identifiers. TCRdb reprocessed the PCR reads via MiXCR and lists one record per CDR3 protein. The table includes roughly 16,000 distinct CDR3 sequences, around 12% detected once. Sample: PBMCs, mostly from graft donor cells, taken 180 days after TCRalphabeta/CD19-depleted stem cell transplant. The receptor set was obtained from a boy under two years old who had a stem cell transplant for Wiskott-Aldrich syndrome, so the T cells may come from the graft donor.

This clonotype was recorded at least ten times. The chain has TRBV20-1 and TRBJ1-2; D call uncertain. CDR1 DFQATT and CDR2 SNEGSKA come from the germline V gene (reference sequence). The CDR3 extends over 14 amino acids. CDR3 coding DNA: TGCAGAGTAGGAACACCTAGGAGCCATTATGGCTACACCTTC. It is translated as CRVGTPRSHYGYTF.

This clonotype was found many times. The chain joins TRBV7-2 to TRBJ2-5; the D is unclear. Germline CDR1 and CDR2: SGHTA and FQGNSA. CDR3 length equals 13 residues. V was cut by 5 bases and J by 3 bases, with 10 bases left in between. In DNA form, the CDR3 reads TGTGCCAGCAGCGCCCGGGTCGAAGAGACCCAGTACTTC. Protein product: CASSARVEETQYF.

This chain uses TRBV9 with TRBJ1-2; no clear D gene. Germline values: CDR1 SGDLS, CDR2 YYNGEE. There are 12 residues in the CDR3. With 4 bases removed from V and 5 bases from J, the gap between germline ends came to 9 bases. CDR3 sequence reads: CASSHQTYGYTF. CDR3 bases: TGTGCCAGCAGCCATCAGACGTATGGCTACACCTTC.

In regard to this clonotype: Mismatch with germline at one junction end may stem from a read error. This chain connects TRBV24-1 to TRBJ2-1; 10 nucleotides line up with TRBD2. The length of the CDR3 is 16 residues. In germline, CDR1 is KGHDR, CDR2 SFDVKD. CDR3 nucleotide sequence: TGTGGCACCAGTTATTTTGTAGCGGGAGGCCTCAATGAGCAGTTCTTC. It specifies CGTSYFVAGGLNEQFF.

This sequence joins TRBV5-1 and TRBJ1-1; 7 nucleotides agree with TRBD1. CDR3 size: 16 residues. V gave up 4 bases and J gave up 3 bases; unmatched junction bases: 12. Germline lookup yields CDR1 SGHRS and CDR2 YFSETQ. Here the CDR3 reads CASSGGTVPGDTEAFF. The DNA for the CDR3 is TGCGCCAGCAGCGGAGGGACAGTTCCCGGGGACACTGAAGCTTTCTTT.

This clonotype came up many times. This rearrangement joins TRBV5-8 to TRBJ2-1, with D tentatively TRBD1 (6 bases). The CDR3 has 14 amino acids. V lost 1 base to trimming and J lost 12 bases, with 17 bases between them. Germline CDR1 SGHTS, CDR2 YDEGEE. CDR3 sequence reads: CASSLQGLTQWQFF. The CDR3, as DNA: TGTGCCAGCAGCTTGCAGGGGCTCACCCAATGGCAGTTCTTC. Complete variable domain (other parts from reference TRBV5-8 and TRBJ2-1): EAGVTQSPTHLIKTRGQQATLRCSPISGHTSVYWYQQALGLGLQFLLWYDEGEERNRGNFPPRFSGRQFPNYSSELNVNALELEDSALYLCASSLQGLTQWQFFGPGTRLTVL.

Many counts were recorded for this clonotype. V is TRBV5-1 and J is TRBJ2-7; TRBD2 aligns across 8 bases. V lost 2 bases and J lost 2; bases outside the gene matches: 9. CDR1 SGHRS and CDR2 YFSETQ come from the germline V gene. The CDR3 is 16 amino acids. CDR3 bases: TGCGCCAGCAGCTTCGGTTCAAGCGGGAGCGCCTACGAGCAGTACTTC. It yields the protein CASSFGSSGSAYEQYF.